Listed here are 10 T cell receptor beta chains from one sample, sequenced in a study of human T cells and chemical hapten exposure. TCRdb passed the RACE reads through MiXCR, listing each CDR3 protein once. Among 39,000 or so distinct CDR3 sequences, under 5% were seen once, and the ten largest hold around 26%. Time point specified: patch test 1, 2 weeks after DPC sensitization. Treatment described: therapeutic diphenylcyclopropenone sensitization with weekly scalp DPC. Researchers extracted total RNA from unfractionated whole blood. Sequencing used whole blood, obtained in connection with sensitization to the hapten diphenylcyclopropenone (DPC). The receptors were sampled from a man aged 50-59 years with alopecia areata. Some clones in this sample may be carry-over from other donors' samples.

In its sample, this clonotype was seen many times. The chain carries TRBV7-2 and TRBJ2-3, with 13 bases aligning to TRBD2. The germline CDR1 and CDR2 sequences are SGHTA and FQGNSA. This CDR3 has 16 amino acids. Losses at the gene ends were 3 bases for V and 5 bases for J; bases not matched to a gene: 5. CDR3 in DNA: TGTGCCAGCAGCTTCGGACTAGCGGGAGTTGGAGATACGCAGTATTTT. Its protein product is CASSFGLAGVGDTQYF.

This clonotype was seen many times. The gene calls are TRBV7-8 and TRBJ2-1, with D hard to call. Germline CDR1 SGHVS, CDR2 FQNEAQ. V shed 5 bases and J shed 2 bases, with 16 bases lying between them. The CDR3 consists of 16 residues. CDR3 residues: CASSLNAPAAYNEQFF. The CDR3 region has the DNA TGTGCCAGCAGCCTAAACGCGCCAGCCGCCTACAATGAGCAGTTCTTC.

This clonotype was seen many times. The chain employs TRBV12-3 or TRBV12-4 and TRBJ2-5, with 7 bases matching TRBD1. With 6 bases clipped from V and 6 bases from J, the junction kept 7 bases outside the gene matches. This CDR3 has 13 residues. The CDR3 protein is CASSRSTGKTQYF. Written as DNA, the CDR3 is TGTGCCAGCAGCCGCTCGACAGGGAAGACCCAGTACTTC.

This clonotype occurred many times. J is TRBJ2-7 and V is TRBV21-1; the DNA was not used to check the table's D call, TRBD2. TRBV21-1 is shown as a pseudogene. The CDR3 spans 16 residues. The chain's CDR3 is CASSKGELAGGNEQYF. Here the CDR3 DNA reads TGTGCCAGCAGCAAAGGGGAACTAGCGGGAGGGAACGAGCAGTACTTC.

This clonotype has a count of ten or more. J is TRBJ2-5 and V is TRBV29-1, with TRBD1 matching over 8 bases. The trim removed 1 base at V and 7 bases at J, leaving 5 bases unmatched. This CDR3 contains 13 residues. Germline V CDR1 and CDR2: SQVTM, ANQGSEA. The CDR3 nucleotides read TGCAGCGTTGAAGGCACAGGGGGATGGACCCAGTACTTC. Its protein product is CSVEGTGGWTQYF.

This clonotype was detected ten times or more. This rearrangement joins TRBV20-1 to TRBJ2-1, with 8 bases aligning to TRBD2. CDR1 is DFQATT, CDR2 SNEGSKA, per germline (reference sequence). The V gene end was trimmed by 1 base and the J gene end by 0 bases; junction bases not matched to a gene: 5. This CDR3 comprises 16 residues. As DNA, the CDR3 is TGCAGTGCTAGAGGGCGGGAGGTCAGCTCCTACAATGAGCAGTTCTTC. Its protein is CSARGREVSSYNEQFF.

The chain employs TRBV2 and TRBJ1-4, with TRBD1 identical over 10 bases. The CDR3 is made up of 15 amino acids. CDR1 SNHLY and CDR2 FYNNEI come from the germline V gene. The V gene end was trimmed by 2 bases and the J gene end by 10 bases; junction bases not matched to a gene: 7. This CDR3 is CASSEQGTGDGKLFF. CDR3 DNA sequence: TGTGCCAGCAGTGAACAGGGGACAGGGGACGGAAAACTGTTTTTT.

The table lists this clonotype with many counts. In DNA form, the CDR3 reads TGTGCCAGCAGCTTAGGATCCTGGCAGTTCTTC. It codes for CASSLGSWQFF. The V gene is TRBV7-9, the J gene TRBJ2-1, with D hard to call. The ends were cut back, 1 base at V and 12 bases at J, with 7 bases in the middle. The CDR3 extends over 11 amino acids. The germline V gene encodes CDR1 SEHNR and CDR2 FQNEAQ (reference sequence).

This clonotype was counted ten times or more. V and J are TRBV7-2 and TRBJ2-2; D ambiguous. Germline V lookup: CDR1 SGHTA, CDR2 FQGNSA. Trimming cost V 1 base and J 6 bases, with 15 bases left between them. CDR3 length equals 16 residues. In DNA, the CDR3 is TGTGCCAGCAGCTTAGGGCTAACCCCCAGAGCCGGGGAGCTGTTTTTT. Translation gives CASSLGLTPRAGELFF.

This clonotype has a count of ten or more. The chain couples TRBV30 to TRBJ2-3, with D tentatively TRBD1 or TRBD2 (6 bases each). The CDR3 extends over 13 amino acids. CDR1 and CDR2 (germline): GTSNPN, SVGIG (reference sequence). Trimming removed 5 bases at V and 1 base at J, with 10 bases between. DNA for the CDR3: TGTGCCTGGGGAGGGGGAGGCACAGATACGCAGTATTTT. Translation gives CAWGGGGTDTQYF.